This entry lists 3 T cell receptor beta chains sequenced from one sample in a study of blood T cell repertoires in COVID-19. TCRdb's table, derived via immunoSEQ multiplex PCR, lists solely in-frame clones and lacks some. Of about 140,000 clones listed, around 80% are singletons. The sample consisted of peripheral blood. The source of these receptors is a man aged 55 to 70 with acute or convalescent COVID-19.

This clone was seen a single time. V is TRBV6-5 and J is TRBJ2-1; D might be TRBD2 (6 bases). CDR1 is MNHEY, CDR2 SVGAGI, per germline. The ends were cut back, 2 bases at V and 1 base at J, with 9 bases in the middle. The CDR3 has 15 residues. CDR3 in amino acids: CASSYVGGSYNEQFF. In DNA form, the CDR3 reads TGTGCCAGCAGTTACGTCGGGGGTTCCTACAATGAGCAGTTCTTC.

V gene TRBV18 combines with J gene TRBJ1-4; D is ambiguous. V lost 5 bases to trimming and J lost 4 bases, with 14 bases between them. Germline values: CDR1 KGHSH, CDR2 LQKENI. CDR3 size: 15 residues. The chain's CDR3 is CASSGRSGNNEKLFF. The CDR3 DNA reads TGTGCCAGCTCAGGGAGGTCCGGGAATAATGAAAAACTGTTTTTT.

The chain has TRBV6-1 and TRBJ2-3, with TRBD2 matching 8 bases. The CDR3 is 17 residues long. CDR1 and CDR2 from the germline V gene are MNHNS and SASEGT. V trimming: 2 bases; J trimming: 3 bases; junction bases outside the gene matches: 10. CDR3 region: CASSELSGSELTDTQYF. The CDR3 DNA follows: TGTGCCAGCAGTGAATTGAGCGGGAGTGAATTGACAGATACGCAGTATTTT.